The 10 T cell receptor beta chains in this list originate from one sample, sequenced in a study of T cell repertoires in aging, cancer and after chemotherapy. TRB rearrangements spanning V, D and J were amplified using mixed TRB-A/B primers. TCRdb analysed the multiplex PCR reads with MiXCR anew, one entry per CDR3 protein. Here the sample spans some 1,500 distinct CDR3 sequences, approximately 35% being singletons. Peripheral blood genomic DNA, not sorted cells or RNA, was the template. The sample was blood. The origin of the receptors is a human donor with a solid tumor.

This clonotype was seen more than once but under ten times. The genes are TRBV24-1 and TRBJ2-2, with unresolved D. CDR3 length: 15 amino acids. Trimming removed 2 bases from V and 1 base from J, with 7 bases in between. From germline, CDR1 is KGHDR and CDR2 SFDVKD. The CDR3 loop is CATSDWALNTGELFF. Written as DNA, the CDR3 is TGTGCCACCAGTGATTGGGCTCTGAACACCGGGGAGCTGTTTTTT.

A few counts support this clonotype. This rearrangement joins TRBV10-3 to TRBJ2-1; TRBD2 matches 12 bases. CDR1 is ENHRY and CDR2 is SYGVKD in the germline V gene. This CDR3 has 15 amino acids. V lost 6 bases and J lost 15; bases outside the gene matches: 15. For the CDR3, the DNA is TGTGCCATCAGCGAGACTAGCGGGGGAGATTCGGCGCTGTTCTTC. Translation: CAISETSGGDSALFF.

The V and J genes are TRBV18 and TRBJ2-1; maybe TRBD1 (6 bases). The CDR3 contains 15 residues. Germline V gene data show CDR1 as KGHSH and CDR2 as LQKENI. Between the trimmed V and J ends, which lost 0 bases and 2 bases, there was a span of 8 bases. CDR3 bases: TGTGCCAGCTCACCACCGGGGGCCGCCTACAATGAGCAGTTCTTC. Residues: CASSPPGAAYNEQFF.

The chain carries TRBV7-2 and TRBJ2-7; 10 bases are shared with TRBD1. This CDR3 has 18 amino acids. In germline, CDR1 is SGHTA, CDR2 FQGNSA. J lost 2 bases, V lost 2 bases, and 12 bases had no gene match. The CDR3 DNA sequence: TGTGCCAGCAGCTTATTCCCCCCTACGGGGACAGGGGCCTACGAGCAGTACTTC. The encoded protein is CASSLFPPTGTGAYEQYF.

The rearrangement links TRBV15 to TRBJ1-3, with D perhaps TRBD1 (5 bases). Trimming removed 1 base at V and 4 bases at J, with 8 bases between. The CDR3 runs 14 residues. Looked up from germline, CDR1 is LNHNV and CDR2 is YYDKDF (reference sequence). The CDR3 nucleotides read TGTGCCACCAGCAGAGGACAGCCCGGAAACACCATATATTTT. It codes for CATSRGQPGNTIYF.

The chain joins TRBV5-1 to TRBJ2-3; D ambiguous. CDR3 length equals 14 residues. V lost 0 bases and J 5 bases, leaving 10 bases between the germline ends. The germline gives CDR1 SGHRS, CDR2 YFSETQ. DNA of the CDR3: TGCGCCAGCAGCTTGGAGGGCCAATTAGATACGCAGTATTTT. Residues: CASSLEGQLDTQYF.

Judged by abundance, this clonotype is large (0.1 to 1%). This chain links TRBV7-2 with TRBJ2-1, with D tentatively TRBD2 (5 bases). The CDR3 runs 14 residues. Germline CDR1 SGHTA, CDR2 FQGNSA. V gave up 3 bases and J gave up 2 bases, with 8 bases separating them. The CDR3: CASSLDGAYNEQFF. As DNA, the CDR3 is TGTGCCAGCAGCTTGGACGGGGCCTACAATGAGCAGTTCTTC.

As concerns this clonotype: This may be a read error: a much more frequent sequence differs by one nucleotide. The gene calls are TRBV6-5 and TRBJ1-2; no firm D call. Germline V gives CDR1 MNHEY, CDR2 SVGAGI. This CDR3 comprises 12 residues. The germline V and J ends were trimmed by 10 bases and 0 bases, with 9 bases remaining between them. This CDR3 is CATQQTNYGYTF. As DNA, the CDR3 is TGTGCCACCCAACAGACTAACTATGGCTACACCTTC.

This clonotype is large (0.1 to 1%) by share. The chain links TRBV6-2 or TRBV6-3 to TRBJ2-7, with 7 bases aligning to TRBD2. CDR3 size: 12 residues. Trimming at V came to 11 bases and at J to 8 bases, leaving 12 bases not matched to a gene. Looked up from germline, CDR1 is MNHEY and CDR2 is SVGEGT. CDR3 in amino acids: CAAQSGARQQYF. The CDR3 DNA reads TGTGCCGCACAGAGCGGGGCGCGCCAGCAGTACTTC.

This clonotype has only a few counts. This chain connects TRBV20-1 to TRBJ2-2; D perhaps matches TRBD2 (7 bases). Trimming shortened V by 3 bases and J by 6 bases, and 14 bases separated the two germline ends. Germline V CDR1 and CDR2: DFQATT, SNEGSKA (reference sequence). The CDR3 is 14 residues long. The CDR3 spells CSASGGLQAGELFF. The DNA for the CDR3 is TGCAGTGCTAGCGGGGGGCTTCAAGCCGGGGAGCTGTTTTTT.